Listed below are T cell receptor beta chains from one sample, sequenced in a study of CD8 T cells in ankylosing spondylitis. TCRdb used MiXCR to reprocess the 5' RACE reads, holding one entry per CDR3 protein. The sample yields approximately 300,000 distinct CDR3 sequences, 20% seen once. Material for sequencing was blood, either unsorted or a sorted T cell fraction (not recorded which). The receptor source for this set is a male donor with ankylosing spondylitis or in good health (not recorded which). CDR3s include the opening cysteine and the closing phenylalanine or tryptophan. A D gene is named only where the DNA matches it firmly. Clone size appears in some rows only: once, few, many, or a class for an expanded clone.

J	D	size	V	DNA	CDR3
TRBJ2-3	-	few	TRBV29-1	TGCAGCGTGCTAGATGGGGTCTTCACAGATACGCAGTATTTT	CSVLDGVFTDTQYF
TRBJ2-5	TRBD2	few	TRBV20-1	TGCAGTGCTTCCGGGACTAGCGGGAGGTCTGAGACCCAGTACTTC	CSASGTSGRSETQYF
TRBJ2-1	TRBD2	-	TRBV30	TGTGCCTGGGTCGTTCGTTCGGGACTAGCGGGAAATGAGCAGTTCTTC	CAWVVRSGLAGNEQFF
TRBJ2-2	-	few	TRBV7-6	TGTGCCAGCAGCCCCAAAGAGACGAACACCGGGGAGCTGTTTTTT	CASSPKETNTGELFF
TRBJ2-2	-	few	TRBV3-1	TGTGCCAGCAGCCTCCTAGCGCGTAACACCGGGGAGCTGTTTTTT	CASSLLARNTGELFF
TRBJ2-1	-	few	TRBV29-1	TGCAGCGTTGAGTGGGAGTCGAGGAAAAATGAGCAGTTCTTC	CSVEWESRKNEQFF
TRBJ1-4	-	few	TRBV7-2	TGTGCCAGCAGCTTAGGGGCGGCCGCAACTAATGAAAAACTGTTTTTT	CASSLGAAATNEKLFF
TRBJ1-1	TRBD1	many	TRBV5-1	TGCGCCAGCAGCGAACAGGGGGATCGCACTGAAGCTTTCTTT	CASSEQGDRTEAFF
TRBJ2-5	TRBD1	-	TRBV24-1	TGTGCCACCAGTGATTTTCAGGGGGCCCAAGAGACCCAGTACTTC	CATSDFQGAQETQYF
TRBJ2-1	-	-	TRBV5-1	TGCGCCAGCAGCTATGGACAGTACAATGAGCAGTTCTTC	CASSYGQYNEQFF
TRBJ2-6	-	few	TRBV2	TGTGCCAGCAGTACTCTCGGGTTTAACAGTTGGCCTATCTCTGGGGCCAACGTCCTGACTTTC	CASSTLGFNSWPISGANVLTF
TRBJ2-2	-	many	TRBV20-1	TGCAGTGCTCCGGGGGCCGGGGAGCTGTTTTTT	CSAPGAGELFF
TRBJ1-2	TRBD1	few	TRBV12-3/TRBV12-4	TGTGCCAGCAACACAGGGGTTGGGGGCTACACCTTC	CASNTGVGGYTF
TRBJ2-4	-	-	TRBV21-1	TGTGCCAGCAGCAATAGCTGGGGGGGGCAGATAGCCAAAAACATTCAGTACTTC	CASSNSWGGQIAKNIQYF
TRBJ1-3	-	many	TRBV4-1	TGCGCCAGCAGCCAAGACCCAGGGGTGTCTGGAAACACCATATATTTT	CASSQDPGVSGNTIYF
TRBJ2-5	-	few	TRBV29-1	TGCAGCGTTGAGCTAGTTTCCCGAGAGACCCAGTACTTC	CSVELVSRETQYF
TRBJ2-1	-	-	TRBV5-1	TGCGCCAGCAGCTTGGCTCAACCAGACTACAATGAGCAGTTCTTC	CASSLAQPDYNEQFF
TRBJ2-3	-	-	TRBV4-1	TGCGCCAGCAGCCAAAAGGAAAGATCACGGGATACGCAGTATTTT	CASSQKERSRDTQYF
TRBJ2-3	TRBD2	-	TRBV2	TGTGCCAGCAGGCCCAGACTAGCGGGGGGCCGCACAGATACGCAGTATTTT	CASRPRLAGGRTDTQYF
TRBJ2-2	TRBD2	-	TRBV4-2	TGTGCCAGCAGCCTTAGACTAGCGGACACCGGGGAGCTGTTTTTT	CASSLRLADTGELFF
TRBJ2-5	TRBD1	-	TRBV20-1	TGCAGTGTGAGAAAGGGGGCCCTGCAAGAGACCCAGTACTTC	CSVRKGALQETQYF
TRBJ2-3	TRBD1	-	TRBV5-1	TGCGCCAGCAGCTTCGGACAGGGCACAGCGGATACGCAGTATTTT	CASSFGQGTADTQYF
TRBJ2-5	TRBD1	-	TRBV29-1	TGCAGCGTCCGGGACAGGGTTTTCCAAGAGACCCAGTACTTC	CSVRDRVFQETQYF
TRBJ2-5	-	many	TRBV29-1	TGCAGCGTTGACCCAGGAGGGCGGAGGGAGACCCAGTACTTC	CSVDPGGRRETQYF
TRBJ2-5	-	few	TRBV12-3/TRBV12-4	TGTGCCAGCAGTTTTGGGGCTGGCCAAGAGACCCAGTACTTC	CASSFGAGQETQYF
TRBJ2-5	TRBD1	-	TRBV27	TGTGCCAGCAGTCCGCGGACAGGGGAAGCAGAGACCCAGTACTTC	CASSPRTGEAETQYF
TRBJ2-4	-	-	TRBV29-1	TGCAGCGTTGTCCAGGCCAAAAACATTCAGTACTTC	CSVVQAKNIQYF
TRBJ2-5	TRBD2	few	TRBV20-1	TGCAGTGCTAGGCCCGCGACTAGCGGGCAAGAGACCCAGTACTTC	CSARPATSGQETQYF
TRBJ2-1	TRBD2	few	TRBV15	TGTGCCACCAGCACTTACCTTACGACTAGCGGGAGGGCGGATGAGCAGTTCTTC	CATSTYLTTSGRADEQFF
TRBJ2-3	TRBD2	-	TRBV11-2	TGTGCCAGCAGGAAAAATAGCGGGGGGAGCACAGATACGCAGTATTTT	CASRKNSGGSTDTQYF
TRBJ2-2	-	-	TRBV5-1	TGCGCCAGCAGCTTGGTCCCCGGAGCCGGGGAGCTGTTTTTT	CASSLVPGAGELFF
TRBJ2-1	TRBD2	few	TRBV29-1	TGCAGCGTACGAACTACTAGCGGGAGGTACAATGAGCAGTTCTTC	CSVRTTSGRYNEQFF
TRBJ2-3	-	few	TRBV20-1	TGCAGTGCACCGACTAGCACAGATACGCAGTATTTT	CSAPTSTDTQYF
TRBJ2-5	TRBD2	-	TRBV9	TGTGCCAGCAGCGTAAGCGGGGGAAGAGGGGAGACCCAGTACTTC	CASSVSGGRGETQYF
TRBJ2-5	TRBD2	-	TRBV7-9	TGTGCCAGCAGCTTATCAAGCGGGGGGTCCCCACAAGAGACCCAGTACTTC	CASSLSSGGSPQETQYF
TRBJ2-5	TRBD1	many	TRBV12-3/TRBV12-4	TGTGCCAGCAGTAGTGGACAGGGAGAATGGGAGACCCAGTACTTC	CASSSGQGEWETQYF
TRBJ2-6	-	many	TRBV29-1	TGCAGCGTTAGGGCCGGGACACTGAGCTCTGGGGCCAACGTCCTGACTTTC	CSVRAGTLSSGANVLTF
TRBJ2-1	TRBD1	many	TRBV29-1	TGCAGCGGACAGGGGAAACTGAGTGAGCAGTTCTTC	CSGQGKLSEQFF
TRBJ2-1	TRBD1	few	TRBV6-1	TGTGCCAGCAGTAAATCACAGGGGGCTAGGGATGAGCAGTTCTTC	CASSKSQGARDEQFF
TRBJ2-1	-	few	TRBV20-1	TGCAGTGCTAGGGGGGGAGGACTACAGACCTACAATGAGCAGTTCTTC	CSARGGGLQTYNEQFF
TRBJ1-2	TRBD1	-	TRBV7-9	TGTGCCAGCAGCGCCCGACAGGGGGCTGACTATGGCTACACCTTC	CASSARQGADYGYTF
TRBJ2-2	TRBD1	-	TRBV18	TGTGCCAGCTCATCCGGACAGGGCGGCACCGGGGAGCTGTTTTTT	CASSSGQGGTGELFF
TRBJ2-3	-	few	TRBV7-6	TGTGCCAGCAGCTCCTTAAGTGATACGCAGTATTTT	CASSSLSDTQYF
TRBJ2-1	TRBD1	many	TRBV4-1	TGCGCCAGCAGCCCAGGGACAGGATGGGCCGATGAGCAGTTCTTC	CASSPGTGWADEQFF
TRBJ2-3	-	few	TRBV7-6	TGTGCCAGCAGCTTAGACGAGAGGCCCGCTTTGACAGATACGCAGTATTTT	CASSLDERPALTDTQYF
TRBJ1-6	TRBD1	-	TRBV12-3/TRBV12-4	TGTGCCAGCAGCCAGGGGGCACCCCTCCACTTT	CASSQGAPLHF
TRBJ1-4	-	-	TRBV12-3/TRBV12-4	TGTGCCAGCAGTAGGCGACAGCCAACTAATGAAAAACTGTTTTTT	CASSRRQPTNEKLFF
TRBJ2-2	-	many	TRBV24-1	TGTGCCACCAGTGCCTCGGCCATCTGGGCCACCGGGGAGCTGTTTTTT	CATSASAIWATGELFF
TRBJ2-3	TRBD2	-	TRBV29-1	TGCAGCGTTGAGGGACTAGCGGGAGGACGGGTCACAGATACGCAGTATTTT	CSVEGLAGGRVTDTQYF
TRBJ2-3	TRBD2	-	TRBV5-1	TGCGCCAGCAGCTTGTCCGGGGGGAACACAGATACGCAGTATTTT	CASSLSGGNTDTQYF
TRBJ1-6	TRBD1	-	TRBV20-1	TGCAGTGGACAGGGCTATAATTCACCCCTCCACTTT	CSGQGYNSPLHF
TRBJ2-5	TRBD1	-	TRBV5-1	TGCGCCAGCAGCCCCGGGGACAGCCAAGAGACCCAGTACTTC	CASSPGDSQETQYF
TRBJ2-2	-	-	TRBV5-1	TGCGCCAGCAGCTTGGGAGGGCACATCGGCCACAACACCGGGGAGCTGTTTTTT	CASSLGGHIGHNTGELFF
TRBJ1-3	-	-	TRBV6-1	TGTGCCAGCAGTGAAGCGGGCCCGGGGACTGGAAACACCATATATTTT	CASSEAGPGTGNTIYF
TRBJ1-1	-	many	TRBV5-1	TGCGCCAGCAGCTTGTTACAGGGCGGGACTGAAGCTTTCTTT	CASSLLQGGTEAFF
TRBJ1-5	-	-	TRBV30	TGTGCCTGGAGCCCAACGGGGGGGGCCCTCAATCAGCCCCAGCATTTT	CAWSPTGGALNQPQHF
TRBJ2-3	-	few	TRBV7-2	TGTGCCAGCAGCTTAGCCGGGTCGGGCCCCAGTGATACGCAGTATTTT	CASSLAGSGPSDTQYF
TRBJ1-5	-	-	TRBV28	TGTGCCAGCAGGAACTTTAAACATAGCAATCAGCCCCAGCATTTT	CASRNFKHSNQPQHF